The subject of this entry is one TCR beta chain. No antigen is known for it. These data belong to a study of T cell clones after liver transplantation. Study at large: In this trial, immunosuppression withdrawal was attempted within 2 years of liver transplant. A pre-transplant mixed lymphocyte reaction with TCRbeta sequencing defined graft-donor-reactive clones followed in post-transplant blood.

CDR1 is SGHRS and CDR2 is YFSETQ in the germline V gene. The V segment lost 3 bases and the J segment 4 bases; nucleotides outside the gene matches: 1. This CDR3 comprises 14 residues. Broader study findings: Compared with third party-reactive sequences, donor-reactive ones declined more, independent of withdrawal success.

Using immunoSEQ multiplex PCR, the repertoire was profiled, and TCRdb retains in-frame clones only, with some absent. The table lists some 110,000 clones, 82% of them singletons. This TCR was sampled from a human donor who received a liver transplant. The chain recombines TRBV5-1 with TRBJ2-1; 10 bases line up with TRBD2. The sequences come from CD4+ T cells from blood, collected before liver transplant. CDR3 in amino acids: CASSSGLAYNEQFF. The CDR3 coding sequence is TGCGCCAGCAGCTCGGGACTAGCGTACAATGAGCAGTTCTTC.